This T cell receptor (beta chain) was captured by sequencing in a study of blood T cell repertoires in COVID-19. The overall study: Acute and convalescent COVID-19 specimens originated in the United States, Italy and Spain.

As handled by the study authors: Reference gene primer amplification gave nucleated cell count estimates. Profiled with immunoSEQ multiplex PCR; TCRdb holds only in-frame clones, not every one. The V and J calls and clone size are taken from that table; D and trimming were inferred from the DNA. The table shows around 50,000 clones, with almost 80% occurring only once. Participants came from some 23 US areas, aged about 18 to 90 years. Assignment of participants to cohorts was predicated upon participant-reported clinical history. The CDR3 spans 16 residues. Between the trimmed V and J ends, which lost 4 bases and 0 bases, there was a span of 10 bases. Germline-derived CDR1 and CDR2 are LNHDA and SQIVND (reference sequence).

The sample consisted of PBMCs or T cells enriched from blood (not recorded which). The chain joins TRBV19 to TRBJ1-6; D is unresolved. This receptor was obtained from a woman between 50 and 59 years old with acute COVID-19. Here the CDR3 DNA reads TGTGCCAGTAGTACAGGCAAAAGCTCCTATAATTCACCCCTCCACTTT. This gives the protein CASSTGKSSYNSPLHF. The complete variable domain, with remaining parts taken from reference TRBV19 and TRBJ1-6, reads DGGITQSPKYLFRKEGQNVTLSCEQNLNHDAMYWYRQDPGQGLRLIYYSQIVNDFQKGDIAEGYSVSREKKESFPLTVTSAQKNPTAFYLCASSTGKSSYNSPLHFGNGTRLTVT.